This T cell receptor beta chain is drawn from a study of blood T cell repertoires in COVID-19. In the study overall: COVID-19 samples, acute and convalescent, were from the United States, Italy and Spain.

Germline-derived CDR1 and CDR2 are SGHTA and FQGNSA. V trimming: 4 bases; J trimming: 8 bases; junction bases outside the gene matches: 4. This CDR3 contains 12 residues. The study recruited people aged roughly 18 to 89 years across approximately 25 US areas. Participants' reported clinical history set cohort assignment. Before being deemed recovered, Cohort 3 donors had two negative PCRs, clearance, or symptom resolution. TCRdb's copy holds only in-frame clones and misses some; the assay was immunoSEQ multiplex PCR. The sample includes about 130,000 clones, about 80% of them seen just once. What was sequenced was PBMCs or T cells enriched from blood (not recorded which). This TCR was recovered from a middle-aged man who had recovered from COVID-19. This sequence joins TRBV7-2 and TRBJ1-2; 7 positions match TRBD1. In DNA form, the CDR3 reads TGTGCCAGCAGCTCAGACAGGGTCGGCTACACCTTC. Amino acids: CASSSDRVGYTF.